What follows are 12 T cell receptor beta chains derived from one specimen sequenced in a study of identical twins. TCRdb used MiXCR to reprocess the 5' RACE reads, holding one entry per CDR3 protein. This sample has over 600,000 distinct CDR3 sequences, with about 20% found just once. These data also formed part of another study, on T cells expressing NK-cell markers.

Sequenced: PBMCs. The origin of the receptors is a young woman in good health.

This clonotype was seen a handful of times. The genes are TRBV29-1 and TRBJ1-1, with TRBD1 identical over 12 bases. The length of the CDR3 is 16 residues. The trim removed 6 bases at V and 5 bases at J, leaving 13 bases unmatched. Per the germline V gene, CDR1 is SQVTM and CDR2 is ANQGSEA. CDR3 nucleotides: TGCAGCGTGGCCTGGAGGGACAGGGGGCTTAGAACTGAAGCTTTCTTT. It translates to CSVAWRDRGLRTEAFF.

This clonotype was detected ten times or more. This rearrangement joins TRBV6-1 to TRBJ2-7; 9 bases map to TRBD2. V lost 1 base and J lost 3; bases outside the gene matches: 7. The length of the CDR3 is 16 residues. In germline, CDR1 is MNHNS, CDR2 SASEGT. CDR3 in amino acids: CASSEGSGRMVYEQYF. The CDR3 nucleotides read TGTGCCAGCAGTGAAGGGAGCGGGAGGATGGTCTACGAGCAGTACTTC.

V gene TRBV10-1 combines with J gene TRBJ2-7, with a possible D match to TRBD2 (5 bases). Trimming left V 3 bases short and J 6 bases short, with 12 bases between. The CDR3 is 13 residues long. Germline V gene data show CDR1 as WNHNN and CDR2 as SYGVQD (reference sequence). Written as DNA, the CDR3 is TGCGCCAGCAGTGAAGGCGAGCGGCTCGAGCAGTACTTC. Translated: CASSEGERLEQYF.

The table lists this clonotype with many counts. This sequence joins TRBV20-1 and TRBJ2-1; tentatively, D is TRBD2 (6 bases). The CDR3 length is 13 residues. With 3 bases removed from V and 3 bases from J, the gap between germline ends came to 9 bases. The germline gives CDR1 DFQATT, CDR2 SNEGSKA (reference sequence). CDR3 region: CSASGGNYNEQFF. The CDR3 bases are TGCAGTGCTAGCGGGGGAAACTACAATGAGCAGTTCTTC.

The chain uses TRBV6-1 and TRBJ2-7; 8 bases fit TRBD2. The V gene's germline CDR1 is MNHNS and CDR2 SASEGT. This CDR3 is 15 amino acids long. J gave up 0 bases and V 6 bases, and 7 bases lay outside the gene matches. CDR3 sequence reads: CASRFGGGLSYEQYF. The CDR3 nucleotides read TGTGCCAGCAGGTTCGGGGGGGGACTCTCCTACGAGCAGTACTTC.

This chain links TRBV2 with TRBJ2-2; possibly TRBD2 for D (5 bases). The germline gives CDR1 SNHLY, CDR2 FYNNEI. V was trimmed by 8 bases and J by 0 bases, leaving 10 bases between them. This CDR3 is 14 amino acids long. CDR3 DNA sequence: TGTGCCAGCGTCCGGGGTCCGAACACCGGGGAGCTGTTTTTT. Translated, it gives CASVRGPNTGELFF.

The rearrangement joins TRBV5-1 to TRBJ2-7; TRBD2 aligns across 9 bases. The CDR3 is 16 amino acids. Germline CDR1 SGHRS, CDR2 YFSETQ. V shed 3 bases and J 0 bases; nucleotides not matched to a gene: 7. CDR3 nucleotides: TGCGCCAGCAGCTGGAACTCGGGACTAGCCTCCTACGAGCAGTACTTC. Translation: CASSWNSGLASYEQYF.

This clonotype was observed a few times. The chain is built from TRBV15 and TRBJ1-6; D unresolved. Trimming took off 5 bases at V and 7 bases at J, with 9 bases between the two ends. CDR3 length: 13 amino acids. CDR1 and CDR2 (germline): LNHNV, YYDKDF (reference sequence). The CDR3 sequence: CATSGNRNSPLHF. The CDR3 region has the DNA TGTGCCACCAGCGGGAACAGAAATTCACCCCTCCACTTT.

The chain employs TRBV9 and TRBJ2-1; 7 bases fit TRBD1. CDR3 length: 12 residues. Germline V gene sequence: CDR1 SGDLS, CDR2 YYNGEE. Trimming took 7 bases from V and 6 from J; bases not matched to a gene: 4. CDR3 in DNA: TGTGCCAGCGACCGGGACAGCAATGAGCAGTTCTTC. Translated, it gives CASDRDSNEQFF.

This clonotype was counted a few times. This chain uses TRBV18 with TRBJ1-5; D is ambiguous. V lost 3 bases and J 6 bases, leaving 12 bases between the germline ends. Per the germline V gene, CDR1 is KGHSH and CDR2 is LQKENI. The CDR3 runs to 14 residues. Here the CDR3 DNA reads TGTGCCAGCTCACCCCAGGACGTCGCTCAGCCCCAGCATTTT. It specifies CASSPQDVAQPQHF.

V gene TRBV7-9 combines with J gene TRBJ2-5; TRBD2 aligns across 8 bases. V lost 1 base to trimming and J lost 2 bases; unmatched junction nucleotides: 6. The CDR3 contains 16 residues. The germline gives CDR1 SEHNR, CDR2 FQNEAQ (reference sequence). CDR3 coding DNA: TGTGCCAGCAGCTTAGTCGAGGCGGGGGGACAAGAGACCCAGTACTTC. Its translation: CASSLVEAGGQETQYF.

This clonotype was found many times. This chain links TRBV5-6 with TRBJ2-7; the D is unclear. V was cut by 2 bases and J by 5 bases, with 11 bases left in between. The germline gives CDR1 SGHDT, CDR2 YYEEEE. This CDR3 spans 13 amino acids. CDR3 sequence reads: CASSLVGVDEQYF. The CDR3 DNA is TGTGCCAGCAGCTTAGTTGGGGTAGACGAGCAGTACTTC.